Following are 25 T cell receptor beta chains from one sample sequenced in a study of blood T cells in healthy people across ages. Alongside a J-beta primer mix, a sample-barcoded 5' primer served in a second PCR lasting about 7 to 12 cycles. TCRdb analysed the 5' RACE reads with MiXCR anew, one entry per CDR3 protein. The sample includes fewer than 1.5 million distinct CDR3 sequences, around 42% of them seen just once. Sequenced: blood. All receptors derive from a woman aged 18-29 years in good health.

The chain combines TRBV7-2 with TRBJ2-3; TRBD2 matches 11 bases. This CDR3 has 17 residues. Germline lookup yields CDR1 SGHTA and CDR2 FQGNSA. V was clipped by 1 base and J by 5 bases; unmatched bases: 8. The CDR3 sequence is CASSLGVAGGPGDTQYF. The CDR3 DNA is TGTGCCAGCAGCTTAGGAGTAGCGGGAGGGCCCGGAGATACGCAGTATTTT.

This clonotype was recorded many times. The chain combines TRBV5-5 with TRBJ1-2, with a tentative D call TRBD1 (5 bases). The CDR3 is 15 amino acids. The germline gives CDR1 SGHKS, CDR2 YYEKEE (reference sequence). The V gene lost 0 bases and the J gene lost 4 bases, with 13 bases spanning the gap. The CDR3 protein is CASSLVGGQGYGYTF. CDR3 nucleotides: TGTGCCAGCAGCTTGGTTGGGGGTCAGGGCTATGGCTACACCTTC.

The CDR3, as DNA: TGTGCCACCAGTGATTTCTCGACCGCCTTGGGGACTGAAGCTTTCTTT. It yields the protein CATSDFSTALGTEAFF. The V and J genes are TRBV24-1 and TRBJ1-1, with D hard to call. Germline V gene data show CDR1 as KGHDR and CDR2 as SFDVKD. This CDR3 has 16 amino acids. The germline V and J ends were trimmed by 1 base and 5 bases, with 16 bases remaining between them.

This sequence joins TRBV6-5 and TRBJ1-2; D remains unclear. The CDR3 consists of 14 residues. Germline V gene sequence: CDR1 MNHEY, CDR2 SVGAGI. V dropped 0 bases and J dropped 4 bases, with 9 bases sitting between them. The CDR3 nucleotides are TGTGCCAGCAGTTACTCGGCAGCCCTCTATGGCTACACCTTC. As protein: CASSYSAALYGYTF.

The sample holds a few counts of this clonotype. V usage is TRBV7-9 and J usage is TRBJ2-4; possibly TRBD2 for D (5 bases). The CDR3 has 15 amino acids. Germline CDR1 and CDR2: SEHNR and FQNEAQ (reference sequence). Trimming pared 1 base from V and 6 bases from J, leaving 13 bases between. CDR3 bases: TGTGCCAGCAGCTTAGGTAGCGCCGGATCAAACATTCAGTACTTC. It specifies CASSLGSAGSNIQYF. The full variable domain, with the rest looked up from reference TRBV7-9 and TRBJ2-4, is DTGVSQNPRHKITKRGQNVTFRCDPISEHNRLYWYRQTLGQGPEFLTYFQNEAQLEKSRLLSDRFSAERPKGSFSTLEIQRTEQGDSAMYLCASSLGSAGSNIQYFGAGTRLSVL.

The chain couples TRBV12-3 or TRBV12-4 to TRBJ2-2; D could derive from TRBD1 or TRBD2 (5 bases each). V was clipped by 8 bases and J by 0 bases, with 10 bases between them. The CDR3 consists of 14 residues. CDR3 protein: CASPVGANTGELFF. Written as DNA, the CDR3 is TGTGCCAGCCCCGTGGGGGCGAACACCGGGGAGCTGTTTTTT.

V and J are TRBV4-1 and TRBJ1-6; D possibly corresponds to TRBD1 (5 bases). Germline CDR1 and CDR2: MGHRA and YSYEKL. The CDR3 totals 13 residues. Trimming shortened V by 0 bases and J by 9 bases, and 6 bases separated the two germline ends. Here the CDR3 DNA reads TGCGCCAGCAGCCAAGACCAGGGTTCACCCCTCCACTTT. It is translated as CASSQDQGSPLHF.

This sequence joins TRBV28 and TRBJ2-7; perhaps TRBD1 as D (6 bases). Trimming removed 8 bases from V and 2 bases from J, with 22 bases in between. CDR1 is MDHEN and CDR2 is SYDVKM in the germline V gene. This CDR3 contains 16 residues. The CDR3 region has the DNA TGTGCCAGCGGTCTACCGCCCGGGACAAAGACCTACGAGCAGTACTTC. This codes for CASGLPPGTKTYEQYF.

This clonotype came up once. The rearrangement uses TRBV20-1 and TRBJ1-2, with unresolved D. Germline lookup yields CDR1 DFQATT and CDR2 SNEGSKA (reference sequence). Trimming pared 0 bases from V and 3 bases from J, leaving 11 bases between. The length of the CDR3 is 14 residues. CDR3 region: CSARDSSSYYGYTF. The CDR3 DNA reads TGCAGTGCTAGAGATTCATCGAGTTACTATGGCTACACCTTC.

Notes on this clonotype: A read error may account for a junction end that differs from germline. The CDR3 nucleotides are TGTGCCAGCAGAGAAGGACAAAATGGACAGCCCCAGCATTTT. Amino acid sequence: CASREGQNGQPQHF. The chain joins TRBV2 to TRBJ1-5, with D possibly being TRBD1 (5 bases). Germline values: CDR1 SNHLY, CDR2 FYNNEI. The CDR3 is 14 residues long.

The chain is built from TRBV20-1 and TRBJ2-1; 7 positions agree with TRBD2. V lost 0 bases, J lost 0 bases, and 14 bases stayed unmatched. Germline V gene data show CDR1 as DFQATT and CDR2 as SNEGSKA (reference sequence). This CDR3 is 19 amino acids long. CDR3 nucleotide sequence: TGCAGTGCTAGAGATCTTGGGACTATTATCGCGAGCTCCTACAATGAGCAGTTCTTC. It encodes CSARDLGTIIASSYNEQFF.

The rearrangement uses TRBV10-3 and TRBJ2-1; 7 bases are a match to TRBD2. Trimming cost V 2 bases and J 2 bases; bases outside gene matches: 12. The CDR3 has 18 amino acids. Germline V gene sequence: CDR1 ENHRY, CDR2 SYGVKD. The CDR3 reads CAISERDLAGSPYNEQFF. The CDR3 DNA is TGTGCCATCAGTGAGCGGGACTTAGCGGGCAGCCCCTACAATGAGCAGTTCTTC.

This clonotype was seen repeatedly, ten times or more. V is TRBV25-1 and J is TRBJ2-5; D tentatively fits TRBD1 or TRBD2 (6 bases each). Germline CDR1 and CDR2: MGHDK and SYGVNS. Trimming stripped 5 bases from V and 1 base from J, with 11 bases between. CDR3 length equals 14 residues. The CDR3, as DNA: TGTGCCAGCAGTCAAGGGGGGACCCAAGAGACCCAGTACTTC. As protein: CASSQGGTQETQYF. Variable domain in full (rest from reference TRBV25-1 and TRBJ2-5): EADIYQTPRYLVIGTGKKITLECSQTMGHDKMYWYQQDPGMELHLIHYSYGVNSTEKGDLSSESTVSRIRTEHFPLTLESARPSHTSQYLCASSQGGTQETQYFGPGTRLLVL.

As DNA, the CDR3 is TGTGCCAGCACCGGTGGCTACAATGAGCAGTACTTC. This translates into CASTGGYNEQYF. This chain connects TRBV6-1 to TRBJ2-7; D unresolved. Germline CDR1 reads MNHNS; CDR2 reads SASEGT. The CDR3 loop spans 12 amino acids. The V end was cut by 7 bases, the J end by 7 bases, with 14 bases between.

This clonotype was observed a handful of times. The chain recombines TRBV25-1 with TRBJ2-5, with 11 bases aligning to TRBD1. The V gene end was trimmed by 6 bases and the J gene end by 4 bases; junction bases not matched to a gene: 7. CDR3 length: 15 residues. Germline loops: CDR1 MGHDK, CDR2 SYGVNS. CDR3 bases: TGTGCCAGCAGCCCCTCCGGGACAGGGGGAGAGACCCAGTACTTC. Residues: CASSPSGTGGETQYF.

The J gene is TRBJ2-5, the V gene TRBV25-1; TRBD1 matches 10 bases. This CDR3 region has 16 residues. CDR1 MGHDK and CDR2 SYGVNS come from the germline V gene. After removal of 3 bases from V and 7 bases from J, the junction contained 11 bases not matched to a gene. CDR3 region: CASSERRQGARGTQYF. CDR3 bases: TGTGCCAGCAGTGAGCGAAGACAGGGGGCGCGCGGGACCCAGTACTTC.

This chain uses TRBV21-1 with TRBJ2-4; TRBD2, the D gene given by the table, was not confirmed from the DNA. TRBV21-1 is recorded as a pseudogene. This CDR3 has 16 amino acids. The CDR3 loop reads CASSKERPAAKNIQYF. DNA for the CDR3: TGTGCCAGCAGCAAAGAGAGGCCCGCGGCCAAAAACATTCAGTACTTC.

The chain combines TRBV20-1 with TRBJ2-7, with D perhaps assigned TRBD1 or TRBD2 (6 bases each). The CDR3 loop spans 14 amino acids. The germline CDR1 and CDR2 sequences are DFQATT and SNEGSKA (reference sequence). Trimming removed 4 bases at V and 1 base at J, with 14 bases between. Here the CDR3 DNA reads TGCAGTGCTACTAGGGGGACTGGGTCCTACGAGCAGTACTTC. Protein product: CSATRGTGSYEQYF.

This sequence joins TRBV7-9 and TRBJ1-2; 12 nucleotides line up with TRBD1. The germline gives CDR1 SEHNR, CDR2 FQNEAQ (reference sequence). CDR3 length: 15 amino acids. J was trimmed by 8 bases and V by 3 bases; bases with no gene match: 7. CDR3 sequence reads: CASSFRGQGAEGYTF. CDR3 nucleotides: TGTGCCAGCAGCTTTCGGGGACAGGGGGCGGAGGGCTACACCTTC.

The V gene is TRBV11-1, the J gene TRBJ2-1; D might be TRBD1 (6 bases). Germline assignment: CDR1 SGHAT and CDR2 FQDESV (reference sequence). This CDR3 comprises 14 residues. Trimming took off 3 bases at V and 6 bases at J, with 12 bases between the two ends. The CDR3 reads CASSFNEGGNEQFF. The CDR3 DNA reads as TGTGCCAGCAGCTTCAACGAAGGGGGCAATGAGCAGTTCTTC.

The chain joins TRBV7-2 to TRBJ2-7; 11 bases fit TRBD1. The closer fit of TRBJ2-5 to the DNA end suggests the J call may be wrong. The CDR3 covers 15 residues. The V gene's germline CDR1 is SGHTA and CDR2 FQGNSA. The CDR3 sequence is CASNGQGARVETQYF. CDR3 nucleotides: TGTGCCAGCAACGGACAGGGGGCGCGGGTGGAGACCCAGTACTTC.

The rearrangement joins TRBV21-1 to TRBJ1-5. TRBV21-1 is a pseudogene locus. The length of the CDR3 is 13 residues. CDR3 sequence: CARETDSNQPQHF. CDR3 bases: TGTGCCAGGGAGACGGATAGCAATCAGCCCCAGCATTTT.

The V and J genes are TRBV5-1 and TRBJ1-1, with TRBD1 identical over 10 bases. CDR1 is SGHRS, CDR2 YFSETQ, per germline. V lost 6 bases, J lost 4 bases, and 6 bases stayed unmatched. This CDR3 is 14 amino acids long. The DNA for the CDR3 is TGCGCCAGCAACGACAGGGGGCTTGGCACTGAAGCTTTCTTT. Encoded protein: CASNDRGLGTEAFF.

V gene TRBV4-1 combines with J gene TRBJ2-3; no clear D gene. CDR1 is MGHRA and CDR2 is YSYEKL in the germline V gene. V dropped 5 bases and J dropped 0 bases, with 12 bases sitting between them. The CDR3 runs to 15 residues. The CDR3 bases are TGCGCCAGCAGCGACGACTTCTCTAGCACAGATACGCAGTATTTT. Its translation is CASSDDFSSTDTQYF.

This clonotype was recorded a few times. The genes are TRBV28 and TRBJ2-7; D may be TRBD1 (6 bases). In germline, CDR1 is MDHEN, CDR2 SYDVKM. The length of the CDR3 is 14 residues. Trimming cost V 10 bases and J 1 base, with 17 bases left between them. The CDR3 coding sequence is TGTGCCATCACCAACGACAGGCTGTCCTACGAGCAGTACTTC. Translation: CAITNDRLSYEQYF.